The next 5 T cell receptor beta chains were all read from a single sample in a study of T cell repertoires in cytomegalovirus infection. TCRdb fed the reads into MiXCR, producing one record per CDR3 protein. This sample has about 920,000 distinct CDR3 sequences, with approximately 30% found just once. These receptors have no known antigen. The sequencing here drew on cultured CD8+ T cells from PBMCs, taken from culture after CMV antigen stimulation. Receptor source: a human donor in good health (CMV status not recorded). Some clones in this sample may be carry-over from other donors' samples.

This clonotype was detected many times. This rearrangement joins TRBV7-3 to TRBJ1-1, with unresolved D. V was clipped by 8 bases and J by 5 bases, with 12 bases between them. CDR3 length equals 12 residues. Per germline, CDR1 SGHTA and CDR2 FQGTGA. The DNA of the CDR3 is TGTGCCAGCTCGTTCGATGGGACTGAAGCTTTCTTT. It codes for CASSFDGTEAFF.

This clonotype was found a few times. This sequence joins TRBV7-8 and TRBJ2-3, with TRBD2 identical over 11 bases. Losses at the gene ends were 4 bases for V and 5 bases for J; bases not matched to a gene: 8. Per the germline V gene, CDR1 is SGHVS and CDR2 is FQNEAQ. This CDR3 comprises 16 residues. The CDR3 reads CASSYGTSGGLDTQYF. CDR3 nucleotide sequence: TGTGCCAGCAGCTACGGGACTAGCGGTGGGTTAGATACGCAGTATTTT.

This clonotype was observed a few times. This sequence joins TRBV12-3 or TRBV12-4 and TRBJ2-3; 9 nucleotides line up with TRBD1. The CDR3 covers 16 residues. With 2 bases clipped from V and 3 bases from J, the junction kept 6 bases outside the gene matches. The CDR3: CASSLPDRGWTDTQYF. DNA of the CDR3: TGTGCCAGCAGTTTACCGGACAGGGGATGGACAGATACGCAGTATTTT.

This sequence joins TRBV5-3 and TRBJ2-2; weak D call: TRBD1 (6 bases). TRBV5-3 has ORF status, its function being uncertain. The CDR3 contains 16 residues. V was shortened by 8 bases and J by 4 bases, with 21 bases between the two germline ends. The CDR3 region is CASTQQGLIGTGELFF. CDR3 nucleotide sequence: TGTGCCAGCACCCAACAGGGATTGATAGGCACCGGGGAGCTGTTTTTT.

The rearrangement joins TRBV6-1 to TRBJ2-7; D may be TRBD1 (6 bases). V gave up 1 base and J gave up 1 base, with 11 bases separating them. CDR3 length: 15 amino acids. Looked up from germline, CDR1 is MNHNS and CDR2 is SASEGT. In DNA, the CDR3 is TGTGCCAGCAGTGAAGGTCAGGGGATTTCCTACGAGCAGTACGTC. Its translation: CASSEGQGISYEQYV.